The 16 T cell receptor beta chains presented below share a single source sample, sequenced in a study of blood T cells in healthy people across ages (dated by TCRdb to about 2015). Preparation of the library involved 5' RACE. Instrument used: Illumina HiSeq 2500. A second 7 to 11 cycle PCR used a sample-barcoded 5' primer and a J-beta primer mix. TCRdb took the public reads, trimmed them with fastp at Q25, ran MiXCR for clone calling and kept in-frame beta chains. Every entry covers one CDR3 protein and lists the most common genes and DNA from its rows. This sample gives over 950,000 distinct CDR3 sequences in total; less than 45% of them show up just once. The top ten clonotypes cover roughly 13% of the sample. The sequencing sample was made of blood. The receptors were sampled from a man aged 18 to 35 in good health.

Note on this clonotype: One end of the junction is discordant with germline, which a read error may explain. The J gene is TRBJ2-3, the V gene TRBV12-3 or TRBV12-4, with TRBD1 identical over 8 bases. This CDR3 spans 15 amino acids. The CDR3 spells CASSFPGQETDTEYF. The CDR3 DNA reads as TGTGCCAGCAGTTTCCCGGGACAGGAGACAGATACGGAGTATTTT.

About this clonotype itself: A junction end diverges from the germline sequence, so it may reflect a read error. In DNA form, the CDR3 reads TGTGCCGGCAGTCCGACAGGGACCGAGCAGTACTTC. This sequence encodes CAGSPTGTEQYF. V gene TRBV7-9 combines with J gene TRBJ2-5, with 7 bases fitting TRBD1. The J call is in doubt because the DNA end fits TRBJ2-7 better. In germline, CDR1 is SEHNR, CDR2 FQNEAQ (reference sequence). This CDR3 is 12 amino acids long.

This clonotype has more than one count but fewer than ten. The chain links TRBV10-3 to TRBJ1-2; D gene ambiguous. V was trimmed by 7 bases and J by 4 bases, leaving 16 bases between them. CDR1 and CDR2 from the germline V gene are ENHRY and SYGVKD. The CDR3 runs 14 residues. The CDR3 DNA reads TGTGCCATCAAGGAGGGAGGGAGATCCTATGGCTACACCTTC. This translates into CAIKEGGRSYGYTF.

DNA of the CDR3: TGCGCCAGCAGCCAAGCTCGGTCCGGCTACGGGGATGACGAGCAGTACTTC. It yields the protein CASSQARSGYGDDEQYF. The V call is TRBV4-3, the J call TRBJ2-4; D perhaps matches TRBD2 (5 bases). The DNA end is a closer match to TRBJ2-7, so the J assignment may be wrong. This CDR3 region has 17 residues. CDR1 and CDR2 (germline): LGHNA, YSLEER.

As to this clonotype: One base away lies a much larger clone, so this may be a sequencing read error. This sequence joins TRBV4-1 and TRBJ2-5; D is undetermined. The CDR3 length is 12 residues. Between the trimmed V and J ends, which lost 2 bases and 11 bases, there was a span of 12 bases. Germline V lookup: CDR1 MGHRA, CDR2 YSYEKL. CDR3 amino acids: CASSQSSNGQYF. The CDR3 DNA is TGCGCCAGCAGCCAATCCAGCAACGGGCAGTACTTC.

The chain links TRBV6-2 or TRBV6-3 to TRBJ2-2; 7 bases line up with TRBD2. Germline-derived CDR1 and CDR2 are MNHEY and SVGEGT. Trimming removed 2 bases from V and 4 bases from J; junction bases left unmatched: 1. There are 14 residues in the CDR3. CDR3 DNA: TGTGCCAGCAGTTACAAGCGGGGCACCGGGGAGCTGTTTTTT. Encoded protein: CASSYKRGTGELFF.

This clonotype was picked up a small number of times. The chain links TRBV3-1 to TRBJ2-1, with TRBD1 identical over 9 bases. This CDR3 comprises 13 residues. V gave up 8 bases and J gave up 9 bases; unmatched junction bases: 8. The V gene's germline CDR1 is LGHDT and CDR2 YNNKEL (reference sequence). The CDR3 loop is CASGYRGRGEQFF. The DNA for the CDR3 is TGTGCCAGCGGATACAGGGGGCGGGGTGAGCAGTTCTTC.

The chain links TRBV5-1 to TRBJ1-1, with D tentatively TRBD1 (6 bases). This CDR3 comprises 11 residues. The V end lost 7 bases, the J end lost 6 bases, and 10 bases lay between the germline ends. Germline lookup yields CDR1 SGHRS and CDR2 YFSETQ. CDR3 region: CASWGGPEAFF. The CDR3 DNA follows: TGCGCCAGCTGGGGGGGGCCTGAAGCTTTCTTT.

This clonotype occurred a few times. J is TRBJ2-1 and V is TRBV20-1, with 12 bases that match TRBD2. V shed 1 base, J shed 5 bases, and the junction held 9 bases outside the gene matches. This CDR3 has 17 amino acids. Germline V gives CDR1 DFQATT, CDR2 SNEGSKA (reference sequence). CDR3 DNA: TGCAGTGCTAGAGCCGCTAGCGGGGGGGTTGGGCACAATGAGCAGTTCTTC. Translation gives CSARAASGGVGHNEQFF.

Comment on this clonotype: A much larger clonotype is one base distant, so this may be a read error. V and J are TRBV12-3 or TRBV12-4 and TRBJ2-5, with 7 bases that match TRBD1. The DNA end is more similar to TRBJ2-7, so the J call may be wrong. CDR3 size: 14 residues. The CDR3 protein is CASRPSTGSDEQYF. In DNA form, the CDR3 reads TGTGCCAGCAGGCCCTCGACAGGGTCCGACGAGCAGTACTTC.

This clonotype appeared a few times. The chain recombines TRBV9 with TRBJ1-2; no firm D call. Trimming removed 4 bases from V and 4 bases from J, with 17 bases in between. Per germline, CDR1 SGDLS and CDR2 YYNGEE. The CDR3 length is 15 residues. The CDR3 region is CASSPETTPGYGYTF. The CDR3 DNA sequence: TGTGCCAGCAGCCCAGAGACTACGCCGGGCTATGGCTACACCTTC.

The V gene is TRBV28, the J gene TRBJ2-1, with TRBD1 as a possible D gene (6 bases). The CDR3 sequence is 16 residues long. The germline V gene has CDR1 MDHEN and CDR2 SYDVKM. Deletions cut 6 bases from V and 5 bases from J, with 20 bases between. CDR3 in DNA: TGTGCCAGCAGGTTCCAGAAACAGGGCTGGGACAATGAGCAGTTCTTC. Translated: CASRFQKQGWDNEQFF.

The CDR3: CSALDRGENEKLFF. CDR3 in DNA: TGCAGTGCTCTGGACAGGGGGGAGAATGAAAAACTGTTTTTT. This chain connects TRBV20-1 to TRBJ1-4; 10 bases map to TRBD1. Germline CDR1 is DFQATT and CDR2 is SNEGSKA (reference sequence). J gave up 5 bases and V 5 bases, and 5 bases lay outside the gene matches. This CDR3 has 14 residues.

The table lists this clonotype with a few counts. The rearrangement uses TRBV28 and TRBJ2-5; D possibly corresponds to TRBD1 (5 bases). Germline V gene data show CDR1 as MDHEN and CDR2 as SYDVKM. V was trimmed by 2 bases and J by 5 bases, leaving 12 bases between them. The CDR3 runs to 14 residues. CDR3 DNA sequence: TGTGCCAGCAGTTTACAGGGCCTAGGGGAGACCCAGTACTTC. It translates to CASSLQGLGETQYF.

The sample holds a few counts of this clonotype. The CDR3 here is CASGVINTIYF. The DNA of the CDR3 is TGTGCCAGCGGGGTCATAAACACCATATATTTT. This chain links TRBV12-3 or TRBV12-4 with TRBJ1-3; D unresolved. Trimming left V 8 bases short and J 6 bases short, with 8 bases between. The CDR3 has 11 residues.

The rearrangement links TRBV9 to TRBJ2-5; D is possibly TRBD1 (6 bases). The V end lost 1 base, the J end lost 3 bases, and 7 bases lay between the germline ends. CDR1 SGDLS and CDR2 YYNGEE come from the germline V gene. CDR3 length: 13 amino acids. CDR3 coding DNA: TGTGCCAGCAGCGTATCAGGGGAAGAGACCCAGTACTTC. It encodes CASSVSGEETQYF.